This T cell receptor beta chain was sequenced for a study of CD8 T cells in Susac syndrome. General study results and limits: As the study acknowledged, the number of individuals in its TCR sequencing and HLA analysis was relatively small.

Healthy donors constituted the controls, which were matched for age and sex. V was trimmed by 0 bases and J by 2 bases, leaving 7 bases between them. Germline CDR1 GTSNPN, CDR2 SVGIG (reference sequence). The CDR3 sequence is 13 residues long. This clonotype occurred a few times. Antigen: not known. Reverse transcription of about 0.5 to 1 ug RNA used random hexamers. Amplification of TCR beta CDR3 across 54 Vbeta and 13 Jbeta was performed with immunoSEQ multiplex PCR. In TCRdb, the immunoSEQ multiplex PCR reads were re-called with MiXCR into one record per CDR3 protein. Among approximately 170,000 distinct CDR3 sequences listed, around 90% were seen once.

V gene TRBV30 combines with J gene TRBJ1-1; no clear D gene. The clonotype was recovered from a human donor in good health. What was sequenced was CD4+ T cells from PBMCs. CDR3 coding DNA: TGTGCCTGGAGTGTAAAGGGCAACACTGAAGCTTTCTTT. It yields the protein CAWSVKGNTEAFF.